These 3 T cell receptor beta chains were all obtained from the same sample, sequenced in a study of vaccination effects on CD4 cells after COVID-19. Cultured cells yielded isolated CD4+ T cells after 10 days. Participants completed two doses of the BNT162b2 or mRNA-1273 vaccine. These receptors have no known antigen. TCRdb's table, derived via immunoSEQ multiplex PCR, lists solely in-frame clones and lacks some. The sample lists around 62,000 clones; just under 75% were seen once. Sequences were derived from CD4+ T cells from PBMCs cultured without peptide, sampled after COVID-19 vaccination. The receptors shown here come from a human donor who received a COVID-19 vaccine.

The chain carries TRBV4-1 and TRBJ1-1; D gene ambiguous. V was clipped by 4 bases and J by 3 bases, with 18 bases between them. Germline V CDR1 and CDR2: MGHRA, YSYEKL. The CDR3 is made up of 16 amino acids. The CDR3 is CASSPPRWRMDTEAFF. The CDR3 region has the DNA TGCGCCAGCAGCCCCCCTCGGTGGAGGATGGACACTGAAGCTTTCTTT.

This rearrangement joins TRBV4-2 to TRBJ2-3, with 9 bases aligning to TRBD2. Germline V lookup: CDR1 LGHNA, CDR2 YNFKEQ. The CDR3 spans 16 residues. V was clipped by 1 base and J by 2 bases; unmatched bases: 4. For the CDR3, the DNA is TGTGCCAGCAGCCAAGCGCGCGGGGGGGCCACAGATACGCAGTATTTT. This gives the protein CASSQARGGATDTQYF.

This clone appeared a single time. The V and J genes are TRBV7-9 and TRBJ2-5; D gene uncertain. Germline-derived CDR1 and CDR2 are SEHNR and FQNEAQ (reference sequence). V gave up 2 bases and J gave up 1 base, with 5 bases separating them. The CDR3 extends over 13 amino acids. The CDR3 nucleotides read TGTGCCAGCAGCTTACGCGGCCAAGAGACCCAGTACTTC. It yields the protein CASSLRGQETQYF.